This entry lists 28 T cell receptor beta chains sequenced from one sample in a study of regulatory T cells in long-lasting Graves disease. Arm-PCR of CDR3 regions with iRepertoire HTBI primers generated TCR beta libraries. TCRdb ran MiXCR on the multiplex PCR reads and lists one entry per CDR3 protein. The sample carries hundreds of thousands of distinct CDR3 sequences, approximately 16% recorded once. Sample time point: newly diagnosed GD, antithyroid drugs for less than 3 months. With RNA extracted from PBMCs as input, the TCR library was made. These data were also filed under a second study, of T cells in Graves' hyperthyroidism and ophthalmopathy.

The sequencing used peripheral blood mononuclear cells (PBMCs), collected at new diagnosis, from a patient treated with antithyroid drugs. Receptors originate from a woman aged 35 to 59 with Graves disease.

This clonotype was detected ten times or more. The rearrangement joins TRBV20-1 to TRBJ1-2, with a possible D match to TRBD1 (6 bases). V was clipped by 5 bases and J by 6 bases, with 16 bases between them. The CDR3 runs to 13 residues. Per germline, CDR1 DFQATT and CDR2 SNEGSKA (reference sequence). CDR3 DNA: TGCAGTGCTCCAGAGGGGGGCCTAGATGGCTACACCTTC. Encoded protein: CSAPEGGLDGYTF.

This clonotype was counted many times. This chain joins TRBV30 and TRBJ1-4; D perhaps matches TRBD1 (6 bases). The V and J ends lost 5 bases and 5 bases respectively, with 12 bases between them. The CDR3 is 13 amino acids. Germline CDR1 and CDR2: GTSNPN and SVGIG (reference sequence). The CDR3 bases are TGTGCCTGGGGTCGCGGGGGCAATGAAAAACTGTTTTTT. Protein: CAWGRGGNEKLFF. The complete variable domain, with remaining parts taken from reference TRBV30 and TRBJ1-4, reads SQTIHQWPATLVQPVGSPLSLECTVEGTSNPNLYWYRQAAGRGLQLLFYSVGIGQISSEVPQNLSASRPQDRQFILSSKKLLLSDSGFYLCAWGRGGNEKLFFGSGTQLSVL.

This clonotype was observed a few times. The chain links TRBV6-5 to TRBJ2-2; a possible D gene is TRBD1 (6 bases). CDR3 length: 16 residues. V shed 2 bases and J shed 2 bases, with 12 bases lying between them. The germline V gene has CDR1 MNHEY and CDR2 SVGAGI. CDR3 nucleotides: TGTGCCAGCAGTTACCCGCTGGGACAAAACACCGGGGAGCTGTTTTTT. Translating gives CASSYPLGQNTGELFF.

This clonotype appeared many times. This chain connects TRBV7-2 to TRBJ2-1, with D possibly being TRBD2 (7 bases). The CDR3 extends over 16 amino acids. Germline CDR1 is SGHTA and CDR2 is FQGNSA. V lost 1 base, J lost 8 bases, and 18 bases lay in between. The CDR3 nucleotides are TGTGCCAGCAGCTTAGTAGGGGGGGTGCCGAAGGATGAGCAGTTCTTC. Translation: CASSLVGGVPKDEQFF.

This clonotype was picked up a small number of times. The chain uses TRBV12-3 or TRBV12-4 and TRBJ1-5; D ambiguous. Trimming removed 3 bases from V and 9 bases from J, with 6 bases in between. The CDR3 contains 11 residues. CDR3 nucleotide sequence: TGTGCCAGCAGTTTGGTAGGGCCCCAGCATTTT. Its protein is CASSLVGPQHF.

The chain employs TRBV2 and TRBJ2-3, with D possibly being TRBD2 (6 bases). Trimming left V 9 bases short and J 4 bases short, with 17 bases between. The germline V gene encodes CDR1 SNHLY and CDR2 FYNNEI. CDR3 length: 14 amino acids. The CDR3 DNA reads TGTGCCAGAGGTCGGAGGGAGATTGCAGATACGCAGTATTTT. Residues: CARGRREIADTQYF.

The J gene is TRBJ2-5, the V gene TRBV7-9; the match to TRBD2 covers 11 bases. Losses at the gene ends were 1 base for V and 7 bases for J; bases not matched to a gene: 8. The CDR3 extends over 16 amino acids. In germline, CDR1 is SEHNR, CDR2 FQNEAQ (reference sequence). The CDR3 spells CASSLDRLAGTGTQYF. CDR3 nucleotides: TGTGCCAGCAGCTTAGACCGACTAGCGGGGACCGGGACCCAGTACTTC.

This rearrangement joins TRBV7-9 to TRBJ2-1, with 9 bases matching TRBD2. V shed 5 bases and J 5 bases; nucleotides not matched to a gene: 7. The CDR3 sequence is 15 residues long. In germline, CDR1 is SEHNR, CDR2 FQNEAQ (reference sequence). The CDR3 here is CASSVRQRGDNEQFF. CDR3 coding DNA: TGTGCCAGCAGCGTGAGACAGCGGGGGGACAATGAGCAGTTCTTC.

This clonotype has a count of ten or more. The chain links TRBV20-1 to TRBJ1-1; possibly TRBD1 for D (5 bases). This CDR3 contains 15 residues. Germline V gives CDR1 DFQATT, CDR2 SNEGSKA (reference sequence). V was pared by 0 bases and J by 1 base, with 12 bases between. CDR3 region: CSARDRWGKNTEAFF. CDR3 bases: TGCAGTGCTAGAGATAGGTGGGGCAAGAACACTGAAGCTTTCTTT.

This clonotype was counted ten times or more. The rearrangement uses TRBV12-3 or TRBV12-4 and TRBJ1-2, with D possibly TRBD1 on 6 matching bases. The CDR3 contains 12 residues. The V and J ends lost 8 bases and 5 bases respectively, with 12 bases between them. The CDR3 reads CASRRGLYGYTF. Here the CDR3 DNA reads TGTGCCAGCCGCAGGGGACTTTATGGCTACACCTTC.

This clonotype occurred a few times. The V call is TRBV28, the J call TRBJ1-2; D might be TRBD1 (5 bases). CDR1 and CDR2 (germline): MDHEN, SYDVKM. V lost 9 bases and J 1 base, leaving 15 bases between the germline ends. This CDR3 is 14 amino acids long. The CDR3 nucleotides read TGTGCCAGTAACCCGGGACCTTATAACTATGGCTACACCTTC. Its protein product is CASNPGPYNYGYTF.

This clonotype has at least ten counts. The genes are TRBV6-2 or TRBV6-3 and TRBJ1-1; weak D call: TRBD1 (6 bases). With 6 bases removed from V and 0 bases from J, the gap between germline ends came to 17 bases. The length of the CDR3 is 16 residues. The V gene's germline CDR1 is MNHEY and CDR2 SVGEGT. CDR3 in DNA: TGTGCCAGCAGGTACCCCGTTGGACAGATGAACACTGAAGCTTTCTTT. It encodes CASRYPVGQMNTEAFF.

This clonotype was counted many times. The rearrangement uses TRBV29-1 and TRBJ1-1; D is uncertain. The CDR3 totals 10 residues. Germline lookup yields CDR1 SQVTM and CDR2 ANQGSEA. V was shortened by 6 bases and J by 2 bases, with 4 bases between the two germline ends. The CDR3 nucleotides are TGCAGCGTCCTAAACACTGAAGCTTTCTTT. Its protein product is CSVLNTEAFF.

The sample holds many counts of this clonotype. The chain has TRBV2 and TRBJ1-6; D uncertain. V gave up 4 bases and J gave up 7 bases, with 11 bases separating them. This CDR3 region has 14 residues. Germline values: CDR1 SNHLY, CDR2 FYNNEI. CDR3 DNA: TGTGCCAGCAGTGTAGATGGGCCAAATTCACCCCTCCACTTT. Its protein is CASSVDGPNSPLHF. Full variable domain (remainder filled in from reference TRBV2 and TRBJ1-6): EPEVTQTPSHQVTQMGQEVILRCVPISNHLYFYWYRQILGQKVEFLVSFYNNEISEKSEIFDDQFSVERPDGSNFTLKIRSTKLEDSAMYFCASSVDGPNSPLHFGNGTRLTVT.

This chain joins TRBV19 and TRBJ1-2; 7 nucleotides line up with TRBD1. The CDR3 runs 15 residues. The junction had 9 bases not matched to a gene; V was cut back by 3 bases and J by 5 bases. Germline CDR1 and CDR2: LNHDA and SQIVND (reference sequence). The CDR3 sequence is CASSIAADRNYGYTF. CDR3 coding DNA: TGTGCCAGTAGTATTGCAGCGGACAGGAATTATGGCTACACCTTC.

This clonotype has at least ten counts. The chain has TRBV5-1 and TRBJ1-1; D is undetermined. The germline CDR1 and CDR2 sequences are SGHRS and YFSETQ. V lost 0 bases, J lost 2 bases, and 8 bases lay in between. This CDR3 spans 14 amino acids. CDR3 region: CASSLVRPNTEAFF. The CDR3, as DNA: TGCGCCAGCAGCTTGGTACGTCCCAACACTGAAGCTTTCTTT.

The CDR3 reads CATSRDPQLEDEQYF. As DNA, the CDR3 is TGTGCCACCAGCAGAGATCCCCAGCTCGAGGACGAGCAGTACTTC. The chain links TRBV15 to TRBJ2-7; no reliable D call. Per germline, CDR1 LNHNV and CDR2 YYDKDF (reference sequence). The V end was cut by 0 bases, the J end by 5 bases, with 14 bases between. This CDR3 has 15 amino acids.

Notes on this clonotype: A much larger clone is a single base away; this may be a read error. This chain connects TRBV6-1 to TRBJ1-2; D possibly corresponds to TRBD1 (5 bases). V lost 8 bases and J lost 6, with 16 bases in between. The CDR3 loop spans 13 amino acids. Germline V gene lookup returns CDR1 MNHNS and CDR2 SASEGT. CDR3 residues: CASGMTAKDGYTF. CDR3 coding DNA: TGTGCCAGCGGTATGACAGCCAAGGATGGCTACACCTTC.

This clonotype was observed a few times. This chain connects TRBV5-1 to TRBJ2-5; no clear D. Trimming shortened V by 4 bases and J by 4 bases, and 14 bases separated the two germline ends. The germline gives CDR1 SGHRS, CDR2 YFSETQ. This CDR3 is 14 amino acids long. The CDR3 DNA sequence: TGCGCCAGCAGCCCGCCGGGCAGGCTAGAGACCCAGTACTTC. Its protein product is CASSPPGRLETQYF.

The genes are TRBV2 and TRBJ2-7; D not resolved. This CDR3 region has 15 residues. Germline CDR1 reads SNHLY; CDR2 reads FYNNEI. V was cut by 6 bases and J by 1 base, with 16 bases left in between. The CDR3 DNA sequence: TGTGCCAGCAGCGCGACCTACTATTTATCCTACGAGCAGTACTTC. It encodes CASSATYYLSYEQYF.

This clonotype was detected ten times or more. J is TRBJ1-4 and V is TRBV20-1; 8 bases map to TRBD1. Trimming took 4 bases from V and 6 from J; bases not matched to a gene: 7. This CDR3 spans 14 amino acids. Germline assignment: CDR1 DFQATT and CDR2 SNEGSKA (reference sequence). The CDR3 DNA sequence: TGCAGTGCTAAGCGGGCAGGGGGCGATGAAAAACTGTTTTTT. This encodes CSAKRAGGDEKLFF.

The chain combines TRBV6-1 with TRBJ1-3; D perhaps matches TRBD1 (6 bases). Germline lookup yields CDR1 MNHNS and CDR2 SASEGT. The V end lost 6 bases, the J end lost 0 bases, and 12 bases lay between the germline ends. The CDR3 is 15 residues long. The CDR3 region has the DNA TGTGCCAGCAGGAACAGGGTTAGCTCTGGAAACACCATATATTTT. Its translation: CASRNRVSSGNTIYF.

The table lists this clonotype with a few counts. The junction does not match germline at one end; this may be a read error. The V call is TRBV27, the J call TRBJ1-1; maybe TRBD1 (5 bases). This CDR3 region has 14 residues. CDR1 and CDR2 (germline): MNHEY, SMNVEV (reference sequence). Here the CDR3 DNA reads TGTGCCAACAGTAGCCGGGACGCAGTCGCTGAAGCTTTCTTT. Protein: CANSSRDAVAEAFF.

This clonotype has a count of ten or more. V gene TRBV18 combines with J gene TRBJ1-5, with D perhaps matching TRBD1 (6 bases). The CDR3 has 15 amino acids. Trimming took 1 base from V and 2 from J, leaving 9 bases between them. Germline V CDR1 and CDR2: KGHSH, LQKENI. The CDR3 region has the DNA TGTGCCAGCTCACCACTACCAGGGGGCAATCAGCCCCAGCATTTT. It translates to CASSPLPGGNQPQHF.

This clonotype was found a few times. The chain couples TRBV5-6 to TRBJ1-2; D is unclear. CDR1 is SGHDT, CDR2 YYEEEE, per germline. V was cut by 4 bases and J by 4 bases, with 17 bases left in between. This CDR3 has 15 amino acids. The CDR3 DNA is TGTGCCAGCAGCACCGTAGAGGGAATCACCTATGGCTACACCTTC. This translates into CASSTVEGITYGYTF.

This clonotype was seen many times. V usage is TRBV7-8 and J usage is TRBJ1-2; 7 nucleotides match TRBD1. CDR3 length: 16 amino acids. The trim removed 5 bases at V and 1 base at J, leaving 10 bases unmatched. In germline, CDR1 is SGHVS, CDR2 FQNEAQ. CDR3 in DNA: TGTGCCAGCAGCATACATGGCGGGACAGTTAACTATGGCTACACCTTC. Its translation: CASSIHGGTVNYGYTF.

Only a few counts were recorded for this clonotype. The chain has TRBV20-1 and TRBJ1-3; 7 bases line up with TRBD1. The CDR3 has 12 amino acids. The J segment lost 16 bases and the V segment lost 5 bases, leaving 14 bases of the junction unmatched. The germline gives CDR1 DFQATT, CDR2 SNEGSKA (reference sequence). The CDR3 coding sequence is TGCAGTGCTGGGGCAGGGGGTAAAGGATTGTATTTT. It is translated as CSAGAGGKGLYF.

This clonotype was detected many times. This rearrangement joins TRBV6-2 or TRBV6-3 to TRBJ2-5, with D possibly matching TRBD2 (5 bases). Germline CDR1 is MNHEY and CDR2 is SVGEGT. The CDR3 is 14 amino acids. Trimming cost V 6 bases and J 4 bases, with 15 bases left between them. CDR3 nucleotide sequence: TGTGCCAGCAGCCCCTGGGAGCACGGAGAGACCCAGTACTTC. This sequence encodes CASSPWEHGETQYF.